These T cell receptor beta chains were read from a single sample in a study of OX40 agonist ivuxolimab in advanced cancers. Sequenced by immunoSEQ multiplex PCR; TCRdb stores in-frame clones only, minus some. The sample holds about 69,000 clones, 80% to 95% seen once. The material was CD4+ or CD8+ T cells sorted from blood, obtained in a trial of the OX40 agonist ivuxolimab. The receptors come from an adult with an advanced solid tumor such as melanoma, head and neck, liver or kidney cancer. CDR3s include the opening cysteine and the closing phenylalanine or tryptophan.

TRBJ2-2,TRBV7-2,CASSLAGGMVTGELFF
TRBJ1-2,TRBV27,CASSLSGGDGYTF
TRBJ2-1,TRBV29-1,CSVEDQASGIVYNEQFF
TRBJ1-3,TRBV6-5,CASTVGSGNTIYF
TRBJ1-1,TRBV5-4,CASSPDHVAEAFF
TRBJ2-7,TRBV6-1,CASSEASRLGYEQYF
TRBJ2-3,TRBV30,CAWGASGFTDTQYF
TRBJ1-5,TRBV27,CASSLTIPAGTVGQPQHF
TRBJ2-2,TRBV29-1,CSVVGNTGELFF
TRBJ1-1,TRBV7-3,CASSLTRTANTEAFF
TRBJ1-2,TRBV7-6,CASSLGTGNYGYTF
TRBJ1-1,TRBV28,CASNLEGTEAFF
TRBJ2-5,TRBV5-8,CASSVGPLEGQYF
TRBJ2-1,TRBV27,CASSTLRDSNEQFF
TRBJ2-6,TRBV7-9,CASSQAGGAGANVLTF
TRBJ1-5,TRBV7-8,CASSLLGIGNQPQHF
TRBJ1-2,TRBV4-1,CASSLVGASYGYTF
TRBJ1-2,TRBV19,CASSIDTEANYGYTF
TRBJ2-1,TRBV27,CASSVQGVYEQFF
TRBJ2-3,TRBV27,CASSPPAGEDTQYF
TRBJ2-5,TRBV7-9,CASSTPTGGAMTQYF
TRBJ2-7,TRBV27,CASSTGTGGYEQYF